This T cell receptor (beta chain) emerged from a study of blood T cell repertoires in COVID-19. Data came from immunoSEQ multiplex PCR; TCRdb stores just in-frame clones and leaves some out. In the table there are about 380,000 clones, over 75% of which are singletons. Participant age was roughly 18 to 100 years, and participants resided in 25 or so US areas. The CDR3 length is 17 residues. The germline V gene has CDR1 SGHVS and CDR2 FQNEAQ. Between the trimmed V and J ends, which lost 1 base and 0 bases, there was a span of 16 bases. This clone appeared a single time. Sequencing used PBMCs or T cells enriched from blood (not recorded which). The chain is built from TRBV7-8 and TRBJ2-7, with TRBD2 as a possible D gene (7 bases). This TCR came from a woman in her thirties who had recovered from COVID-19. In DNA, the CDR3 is TGTGCCAGCAGCTTAGGGGAGGGGGGGCCAAGCTCCTACGAGCAGTACTTC. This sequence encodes CASSLGEGGPSSYEQYF.